The 28 T cell receptor beta chains reported below all come from one sample, sequenced in a study of OX40 agonist ivuxolimab in advanced cancers. Produced via immunoSEQ multiplex PCR; TCRdb's table is partial and in-frame only. The table has approximately 40,000 clones, about 91% seen once. This sample comprised CD4+ or CD8+ T cells sorted from blood, obtained in a trial of the OX40 agonist ivuxolimab. The origin of the receptors is an adult with an advanced solid tumor such as melanoma, head and neck, liver or kidney cancer.

The chain has TRBV11-2 and TRBJ2-7, with D perhaps TRBD2 (6 bases). Germline lookup yields CDR1 SGHAT and CDR2 FQNNGV. The CDR3 contains 14 residues. Trimming took off 5 bases at V and 5 bases at J, with 16 bases between the two ends. CDR3 loop: CASSPFGEVDEQYF. CDR3 nucleotide sequence: TGTGCCAGCAGCCCTTTCGGGGAGGTCGACGAGCAGTACTTC.

The chain uses TRBV21-1 and TRBJ2-1; the table's D call, TRBD2, was not checked against the DNA. TRBV21-1 is marked as a pseudogene. CDR3 length: 17 amino acids. The CDR3 DNA reads as TGTGCCAGCAGCAACGTGGACGCCCGGGACTGGTACAATGAGCAGTTCTTC. Translated: CASSNVDARDWYNEQFF.

The rearrangement links TRBV5-1 to TRBJ2-5, with 12 positions matching TRBD2. CDR1 SGHRS and CDR2 YFSETQ come from the germline V gene. After removal of 0 bases from V and 2 bases from J, the junction contained 8 bases not matched to a gene. CDR3 length: 18 residues. The CDR3 spells CASSLEIASGREQETQYF. The DNA for the CDR3 is TGCGCCAGCAGCTTGGAAATCGCTAGCGGGAGGGAGCAAGAGACCCAGTACTTC.

This rearrangement joins TRBV14 to TRBJ2-2, with D unclear. CDR1 SGHDN and CDR2 FVKESK come from the germline V gene. This CDR3 contains 14 residues. The germline V and J ends were trimmed by 0 bases and 4 bases, with 6 bases remaining between them. The DNA for the CDR3 is TGTGCCAGCAGCCAAGATCACATCACCGGGGAGCTGTTTTTT. The encoded protein is CASSQDHITGELFF.

This chain connects TRBV7-2 to TRBJ2-7, with unresolved D. Germline V gene sequence: CDR1 SGHTA, CDR2 FQGNSA. The germline V and J ends were trimmed by 3 bases and 5 bases, with 14 bases remaining between them. There are 14 residues in the CDR3. The CDR3 region is CASSFVSRRNEQYF. The CDR3 nucleotides read TGTGCCAGCAGCTTTGTCTCCCGGAGAAACGAGCAGTACTTC. Supplemented by reference TRBV7-2 and TRBJ2-7, the full variable domain reads GAGVSQSPSNKVTEKGKDVELRCDPISGHTALYWYRQSLGQGLEFLIYFQGNSAPDKSGLPSDRFSAERTGGSVSTLTIQRTQQEDSAVYLCASSFVSRRNEQYFGPGTRLTVT.

The J gene is TRBJ2-7, the V gene TRBV20-1; possible D gene TRBD1, 5 bases. There are 11 residues in the CDR3. CDR1 DFQATT and CDR2 SNEGSKA come from the germline V gene (reference sequence). V lost 5 bases, J lost 3 bases, and 8 bases lay in between. The CDR3 nucleotides are TGCAGTGCTCCGGACAACTACGAGCAGTACTTC. It yields the protein CSAPDNYEQYF.

The chain recombines TRBV6-1 with TRBJ2-5, with TRBD1 identical over 9 bases. The V segment lost 3 bases and the J segment 5 bases; nucleotides outside the gene matches: 4. From germline, CDR1 is MNHNS and CDR2 SASEGT. CDR3 length: 14 amino acids. In DNA form, the CDR3 reads TGTGCCAGCAGTGAGTTGGGACAGGGTGAGACCCAGTACTTC. Translation: CASSELGQGETQYF.

This chain uses TRBV6-5 with TRBJ2-5, with 10 bases identical to TRBD1. The CDR3 has 15 amino acids. Germline CDR1 MNHEY, CDR2 SVGAGI. V shed 5 bases and J 5 bases; nucleotides not matched to a gene: 8. The CDR3 region is CASSRRDRGVETQYF. CDR3 coding DNA: TGTGCCAGCAGTCGCCGGGACAGGGGAGTCGAGACCCAGTACTTC.

This clone was detected once. The gene calls are TRBV30 and TRBJ2-1, with D perhaps assigned TRBD1 or TRBD2 (5 bases each). Per germline, CDR1 GTSNPN and CDR2 SVGIG (reference sequence). V was pared by 2 bases and J by 0 bases, with 11 bases between. The CDR3 is 15 residues long. The CDR3 here is CAWSRGDPSYNEQFF. The DNA of the CDR3 is TGTGCCTGGAGTCGAGGGGATCCCTCCTACAATGAGCAGTTCTTC.

To note about this clone: A far larger clone is one nucleotide away, so this likely arose from a read error. This sequence joins TRBV5-1 and TRBJ2-7; D is undetermined. V was pared by 4 bases and J by 3 bases, with 8 bases between. Germline V gives CDR1 SGHRS, CDR2 YFSETQ. The CDR3 extends over 12 amino acids. Here the CDR3 reads CASSPGGYEQYF. The DNA of the CDR3 is TGCGCCAGCAGCCCGGGTGGCTACGAGCAGTACTTC.

A single count supports this clone. The chain is built from TRBV28 and TRBJ2-4; 11 bases line up with TRBD1. The germline CDR1 and CDR2 sequences are MDHEN and SYDVKM. The trim removed 3 bases at V and 2 bases at J, leaving 6 bases unmatched. CDR3 size: 17 residues. The CDR3 loop is CASSFLGQGATKNIQYF. CDR3 nucleotide sequence: TGTGCCAGCAGTTTTCTTGGACAGGGGGCGACCAAAAACATTCAGTACTTC.

V and J are TRBV27 and TRBJ2-3, with TRBD1 as a possible D gene (6 bases). The V end was cut by 2 bases, the J end by 6 bases, with 21 bases between. The germline gives CDR1 MNHEY, CDR2 SMNVEV (reference sequence). The CDR3 length is 17 residues. CDR3 bases: TGTGCCAGCAGTTTACTTCTTCCGGGACCGAGGGGGGATACGCAGTATTTT. Translated: CASSLLLPGPRGDTQYF.

The J gene is TRBJ1-4, the V gene TRBV30; D call uncertain. CDR3 size: 14 residues. The V end lost 5 bases, the J end lost 8 bases, and 18 bases lay between the germline ends. Germline lookup yields CDR1 GTSNPN and CDR2 SVGIG (reference sequence). The CDR3 is CAWPPDPPGEKLFF. CDR3 sequence (DNA): TGTGCCTGGCCACCGGACCCCCCGGGGGAAAAACTGTTTTTT.

The chain joins TRBV21-1 to TRBJ1-2; the table assigns TRBD1, which was not confirmed against the DNA. TRBV21-1 is shown as a pseudogene. The CDR3 spans 13 residues. CDR3 amino acids: CASSYRRYYGYTF. For the CDR3, the DNA is TGTGCCAGCAGTTACAGAAGGTACTATGGCTACACCTTC.

The V call is TRBV27, the J call TRBJ1-1; D gene unclear. Germline CDR1 is MNHEY and CDR2 is SMNVEV (reference sequence). Trimming removed 2 bases at V and 4 bases at J, with 11 bases between. The CDR3 sequence is 14 residues long. The CDR3 loop reads CASSLTNVLTEAFF. CDR3 in DNA: TGTGCCAGCAGTTTAACCAACGTGCTCACTGAAGCTTTCTTT.

The genes are TRBV11-2 and TRBJ2-7; D is uncertain. Trimming left V 3 bases short and J 2 bases short, with 14 bases between. The CDR3 length is 15 residues. Germline-derived CDR1 and CDR2 are SGHAT and FQNNGV. CDR3 loop: CASSFGPTSTYEQYF. CDR3 in DNA: TGTGCCAGCAGCTTCGGCCCAACTTCTACCTACGAGCAGTACTTC. The full variable domain, completed using reference TRBV11-2 and TRBJ2-7, is EAGVAQSPRYKIIEKRQSVAFWCNPISGHATLYWYQQILGQGPKLLIQFQNNGVVDDSQLPKDRFSAERLKGVDSTLKIQPAKLEDSAVYLCASSFGPTSTYEQYFGPGTRLTVT.

V and J are TRBV2 and TRBJ1-1; tentatively, D is TRBD1 (5 bases). Germline V gene lookup returns CDR1 SNHLY and CDR2 FYNNEI. This CDR3 has 11 amino acids. V was trimmed by 4 bases and J by 7 bases, leaving 7 bases between them. In DNA, the CDR3 is TGTGCCAGCAGTGTGGGGGGTGAAGCTTTCTTT. The encoded protein is CASSVGGEAFF.

The rearrangement joins TRBV28 to TRBJ2-2, with TRBD1 matching over 10 bases. V lost 9 bases to trimming and J lost 5 bases; unmatched junction nucleotides: 6. The CDR3 totals 14 residues. Per germline, CDR1 MDHEN and CDR2 SYDVKM. CDR3: CASSGTGVTGELFF. For the CDR3, the DNA is TGTGCCAGTTCAGGGACAGGGGTAACCGGGGAGCTGTTTTTT. The variable domain in full, with the rest retrieved from reference TRBV28 and TRBJ2-2, is DVKVTQSSRYLVKRTGEKVFLECVQDMDHENMFWYRQDPGLGLRLIYFSYDVKMKEKGDIPEGYSVSREKKERFSLILESASTNQTSMYLCASSGTGVTGELFFGEGSRLTVL.

This chain uses TRBV6-1 with TRBJ2-7, with D unclear. CDR1 is MNHNS and CDR2 is SASEGT in the germline V gene. The V gene lost 4 bases and the J gene lost 3 bases, with 10 bases spanning the gap. The CDR3 has 13 residues. The CDR3 DNA sequence: TGTGCCAGCAGTGCTGGACCCCACTACGAGCAGTACTTC. Translating it yields CASSAGPHYEQYF.

This clone appeared a single time. Here the CDR3 DNA reads TGCGCCAGCAGCCACCCCGCCGGGGCAGATACGCAGTATTTT. Translation: CASSHPAGADTQYF. This chain connects TRBV4-1 to TRBJ2-3, with D perhaps TRBD2 (5 bases). V gave up 3 bases and J gave up 4 bases, with 11 bases separating them. The CDR3 totals 14 residues. Germline-derived CDR1 and CDR2 are MGHRA and YSYEKL.

V is TRBV7-2 and J is TRBJ2-7; the D is unclear. Germline CDR1 is SGHTA and CDR2 is FQGNSA. The V end lost 1 base, the J end lost 7 bases, and 14 bases lay between the germline ends. CDR3 length equals 14 residues. The CDR3 coding sequence is TGTGCCAGCAGCTTAGTGCCGGATTCGAGGGAGCAGTACTTC. Translation: CASSLVPDSREQYF. Full variable domain (rest looked up from reference TRBV7-2 and TRBJ2-7): GAGVSQSPSNKVTEKGKDVELRCDPISGHTALYWYRQSLGQGLEFLIYFQGNSAPDKSGLPSDRFSAERTGGSVSTLTIQRTQQEDSAVYLCASSLVPDSREQYFGPGTRLTVT.

The V and J genes are TRBV28 and TRBJ2-7, with D perhaps being TRBD1 or TRBD2 (5 bases each). CDR1 MDHEN and CDR2 SYDVKM come from the germline V gene. The CDR3 consists of 13 residues. Trimming shortened V by 6 bases and J by 0 bases, and 9 bases separated the two germline ends. CDR3 amino acids: CASSVGDSYEQYF. The CDR3 bases are TGTGCCAGCAGCGTGGGGGACTCCTACGAGCAGTACTTC.

The chain has TRBV7-2 and TRBJ2-7; no firm D call. CDR1 is SGHTA, CDR2 FQGNSA, per germline. V lost 3 bases, J lost 0 bases, and 6 bases lay in between. The CDR3 runs 13 residues. CDR3 bases: TGTGCCAGCAGCTTCTACTACTCCTACGAGCAGTACTTC. This codes for CASSFYYSYEQYF.

J is TRBJ2-4 and V is TRBV30; 13 nucleotides match TRBD2. The germline V gene has CDR1 GTSNPN and CDR2 SVGIG (reference sequence). The CDR3 consists of 17 residues. Losses at the gene ends were 1 base for V and 0 bases for J; bases not matched to a gene: 3. The CDR3 protein is CAWSAGTSGTAKNIQYF. The CDR3, as DNA: TGTGCCTGGAGTGCGGGGACTAGCGGGACAGCCAAAAACATTCAGTACTTC.

Points on this clone: The junction and the germline gene differ at one end; a read error may be behind it. V is TRBV10-1 and J is TRBJ1-2; D call uncertain. The germline V gene has CDR1 WNHNN and CDR2 SYGVQD (reference sequence). The CDR3 spans 11 residues. DNA for the CDR3: TGCGCCAGCAGTGACGGTTTTCACAGTTTCTTC. Its protein product is CASSDGFHSFF.

The V and J genes are TRBV27 and TRBJ2-7; D not certain. The germline V gene has CDR1 MNHEY and CDR2 SMNVEV (reference sequence). There are 11 residues in the CDR3. The V gene lost 8 bases and the J gene lost 7 bases, with 12 bases spanning the gap. CDR3 residues: CASVGMGEQYF. As DNA, the CDR3 is TGTGCCAGCGTGGGGATGGGGGAGCAGTACTTC.

This clone was seen only once. The rearrangement joins TRBV19 to TRBJ1-1, with D hard to call. Per germline, CDR1 LNHDA and CDR2 SQIVND (reference sequence). The CDR3 has 13 amino acids. The germline V and J ends were trimmed by 2 bases and 1 base, with 5 bases remaining between them. Here the CDR3 DNA reads TGTGCCAGTAGTATAAACAGGAACACTGAAGCTTTCTTT. It yields the protein CASSINRNTEAFF.

The DNA of the CDR3 is TGTGCCAGCAGCCCGGACTCCTACAATGAGCAGTTCTTC. Translation: CASSPDSYNEQFF. The rearrangement uses TRBV6-4 and TRBJ2-1; no definite D call. The germline V gene has CDR1 MRHNA and CDR2 SNTAGT. Trimming cost V 6 bases and J 0 bases, with 6 bases left between them. The CDR3 spans 13 residues.